These 21 T cell receptor beta chains were all obtained from the same sample, sequenced in a study of blood T cell repertoires in COVID-19. The method was immunoSEQ multiplex PCR; TCRdb's version includes in-frame clones alone and lacks a portion of them. The sample holds a few hundred thousand clones; nearly 90% are singletons and the top ten take about 2.1%. Sequenced sample: peripheral blood. Source of these receptors: a woman aged 60-75 years with COVID-19, enrolled during active disease.

V usage is TRBV20-1 and J usage is TRBJ1-2; D is perhaps TRBD1 (6 bases). Trimming cost V 3 bases and J 2 bases, with 25 bases left between them. This CDR3 is built from 18 residues. Looked up from germline, CDR1 is DFQATT and CDR2 is SNEGSKA (reference sequence). The CDR3 is CSASSPPQTTGSNYGYTF. The CDR3 DNA sequence: TGCAGTGCTAGTTCCCCCCCCCAAACGACAGGATCAAACTATGGCTACACCTTC.

The rearrangement uses TRBV5-1 and TRBJ1-4, with D maybe TRBD1 (5 bases). V lost 0 bases to trimming and J lost 3 bases, with 9 bases between them. CDR1 is SGHRS, CDR2 YFSETQ, per germline. The CDR3 length is 15 residues. DNA for the CDR3: TGCGCCAGCAGCTTGGCGGGGGGATCTAATGAAAAACTGTTTTTT. It translates to CASSLAGGSNEKLFF.

On this clone itself: Other DNA sequences within the sample encode an identical CDR3. The chain carries TRBV5-1 and TRBJ2-2; 11 nucleotides line up with TRBD1. J gave up 5 bases and V 3 bases, and 3 bases lay outside the gene matches. Germline CDR1 and CDR2: SGHRS and YFSETQ. This CDR3 has 15 amino acids. CDR3 loop: CASSSGTGGTGELFF. The DNA of the CDR3 is TGCGCCAGCAGCTCCGGGACAGGGGGGACCGGGGAGCTGTTTTTT.

The chain is built from TRBV19 and TRBJ2-7; the D gene is possibly TRBD2 (5 bases). V lost 9 bases and J 3 bases, leaving 15 bases between the germline ends. Per germline, CDR1 LNHDA and CDR2 SQIVND (reference sequence). This CDR3 has 13 residues. CDR3 sequence (DNA): TGTGCCAGCCAAACGGGAATGGGCTACGAGCAGTACTTC. Amino acids: CASQTGMGYEQYF.

The rearrangement joins TRBV7-2 to TRBJ1-2, with 9 nucleotides matching TRBD1. The V gene's germline CDR1 is SGHTA and CDR2 FQGNSA. This CDR3 has 15 amino acids. The trim removed 3 bases at V and 4 bases at J, leaving 6 bases unmatched. The CDR3 DNA reads as TGTGCCAGCAGCTTCAGACAGGGGGGCAGCTATGGCTACACCTTC. Its protein product is CASSFRQGGSYGYTF.

The V gene is TRBV30, the J gene TRBJ1-6; 9 nucleotides agree with TRBD1. The CDR3 runs 15 residues. CDR1 is GTSNPN, CDR2 SVGIG, per germline (reference sequence). Losses at the gene ends were 4 bases for V and 8 bases for J; bases not matched to a gene: 9. The CDR3 bases are TGTGCCTGGAACGGACAGGGGCTAGGTGATTCACCCCTCCACTTT. Amino acids: CAWNGQGLGDSPLHF.

This sequence joins TRBV5-4 and TRBJ1-6; D ambiguous. CDR3 size: 12 residues. Germline V gene lookup returns CDR1 SGHNT and CDR2 YYREEE (reference sequence). V shed 2 bases and J shed 10 bases, with 7 bases lying between them. CDR3 DNA sequence: TGTGCCAGCAGCTTCCCAGGATCACCCCTCCACTTT. This encodes CASSFPGSPLHF.

This clone was counted a single time. The gene calls are TRBV30 and TRBJ2-3, with 8 bases lining up with TRBD2. Germline trimming cut 0 bases from V and 3 bases from J; bases unmatched to any gene: 8. The CDR3 spans 16 residues. In germline, CDR1 is GTSNPN, CDR2 SVGIG (reference sequence). CDR3 bases: TGTGCCTGGAGTGTACCTATTCCGGGGGGGACAGATACGCAGTATTTT. This translates into CAWSVPIPGGTDTQYF.

The chain joins TRBV5-5 to TRBJ2-1; possible D gene TRBD2, 5 bases. V was shortened by 2 bases and J by 5 bases, with 14 bases between the two germline ends. The CDR3 extends over 15 amino acids. CDR1 and CDR2 (germline): SGHKS, YYEKEE (reference sequence). This chain's CDR3 is CASSFLGVSDNEQFF. Here the CDR3 DNA reads TGTGCCAGCAGCTTCTTGGGAGTAAGCGACAATGAGCAGTTCTTC.

Here the CDR3 reads CASSVALVAGGSGPDTQYF. In DNA form, the CDR3 reads TGTGCCAGCAGCGTAGCTCTGGTAGCGGGGGGCTCGGGCCCAGATACGCAGTATTTT. The chain uses TRBV9 and TRBJ2-3; 10 bases line up with TRBD2. The V gene end was trimmed by 0 bases and the J gene end by 4 bases; junction bases not matched to a gene: 14. This CDR3 region has 19 residues. Germline V CDR1 and CDR2: SGDLS, YYNGEE.

The V gene is TRBV7-9, the J gene TRBJ1-4; D gene ambiguous. Germline V gives CDR1 SEHNR, CDR2 FQNEAQ (reference sequence). Trimming left V 6 bases short and J 8 bases short, with 19 bases between. The CDR3 sequence is 15 residues long. The CDR3 reads CASRTSGETGEKLFF. CDR3 DNA: TGTGCCAGCAGAACATCCGGGGAAACGGGGGAAAAACTGTTTTTT.

The chain couples TRBV10-3 to TRBJ1-1; 8 bases are shared with TRBD1. This CDR3 region has 14 residues. V lost 7 bases, J lost 0 bases, and 4 bases stayed unmatched. Per germline, CDR1 ENHRY and CDR2 SYGVKD. The CDR3 region is CAITGTGLNTEAFF. The CDR3 coding sequence is TGTGCCATCACGGGGACAGGATTGAACACTGAAGCTTTCTTT.

This clone has only a few counts. The chain carries TRBV25-1 and TRBJ1-1; D gene ambiguous. Trimming took 4 bases from V and 1 from J, leaving 10 bases between them. The CDR3 loop spans 14 amino acids. The germline V gene has CDR1 MGHDK and CDR2 SYGVNS. As DNA, the CDR3 is TGTGCCAGCAGTGTATACGCGGGGAACACTGAAGCTTTCTTT. Amino acids: CASSVYAGNTEAFF.

Concerning this clone itself: Other DNA sequences from this sample encode an identical CDR3 as well. The chain combines TRBV9 with TRBJ1-1, with 7 bases that match TRBD1. Germline V gene lookup returns CDR1 SGDLS and CDR2 YYNGEE. The V and J ends lost 0 bases and 3 bases, in that order; junction bases with no gene match: 5. The CDR3 runs 15 residues. CDR3 residues: CASSVATGTDTEAFF. CDR3 nucleotides: TGTGCCAGCAGCGTAGCCACCGGGACAGACACTGAAGCTTTCTTT. The full variable domain, its missing parts supplied by reference TRBV9 and TRBJ1-1, is DSGVTQTPKHLITATGQRVTLRCSPRSGDLSVYWYQQSLDQGLQFLIQYYNGEERAKGNILERFSAQQFPDLHSELNLSSLELGDSALYFCASSVATGTDTEAFFGQGTRLTVV.

CDR3 DNA: TGTGCCAGCAGCCCGGGGACTTTCACAGATACGCAGTATTTT. Translating it yields CASSPGTFTDTQYF. The chain combines TRBV5-4 with TRBJ2-3, with a weak D call TRBD2 (6 bases). The V gene lost 4 bases and the J gene lost 2 bases, with 11 bases spanning the gap. Germline V CDR1 and CDR2: SGHNT, YYREEE (reference sequence). This CDR3 spans 14 amino acids.

The DNA of the CDR3 is TGTGCCAGCAGTGCAGGGAGGAATGAGCAGTTCTTC. Protein: CASSAGRNEQFF. The V call is TRBV2, the J call TRBJ2-1; D is perhaps TRBD2 (6 bases). This CDR3 comprises 12 residues. Germline V gives CDR1 SNHLY, CDR2 FYNNEI. V was pared by 4 bases and J by 7 bases, with 8 bases between.

CDR3 region: CASSISDRRDTQYF. CDR3 nucleotides: TGTGCCAGTAGTATTTCGGACAGGAGGGATACGCAGTATTTT. V gene TRBV19 combines with J gene TRBJ2-3; 7 bases are shared with TRBD1. This CDR3 spans 14 amino acids. J lost 6 bases, V lost 3 bases, and 6 bases had no gene match. The germline V gene has CDR1 LNHDA and CDR2 SQIVND (reference sequence).

V usage is TRBV6-2 or TRBV6-3 and J usage is TRBJ2-3; TRBD2 matches 12 bases. Trimming cost V 0 bases and J 5 bases; bases outside gene matches: 6. The germline CDR1 and CDR2 sequences are MNHEY and SVGEGT. The CDR3 is 17 amino acids. CDR3 nucleotide sequence: TGTGCCAGCAGTTACTCCCTAGCGGGGGGGCCAAAAGATACGCAGTATTTT. Protein: CASSYSLAGGPKDTQYF.

The chain combines TRBV6-1 with TRBJ1-5; no reliable D call. CDR1 is MNHNS and CDR2 is SASEGT in the germline V gene. This CDR3 spans 12 amino acids. V lost 3 bases and J lost 7, with 7 bases in between. CDR3: CASSEQLQPQHF. DNA for the CDR3: TGTGCCAGCAGTGAGCAACTACAGCCCCAGCATTTT.

In its sample, this clone was seen a few times. The sample has other DNA sequences that encode this CDR3 too. This sequence joins TRBV5-4 and TRBJ1-1, with TRBD1 matching over 9 bases. The trim removed 2 bases at V and 4 bases at J, leaving 0 bases unmatched. Germline V gene data show CDR1 as SGHNT and CDR2 as YYREEE (reference sequence). The CDR3 covers 13 residues. The CDR3 reads CASSLQGATEAFF. In DNA, the CDR3 is TGTGCCAGCAGCTTACAGGGGGCCACTGAAGCTTTCTTT.

The chain carries TRBV27 and TRBJ1-1, with a tentative D call TRBD1 (6 bases). Germline-derived CDR1 and CDR2 are MNHEY and SMNVEV (reference sequence). There are 14 residues in the CDR3. Trimming took 5 bases from V and 4 from J, leaving 14 bases between them. The CDR3 spells CASSRRDMATEAFF. The CDR3 bases are TGTGCCAGCAGTCGCCGGGACATGGCCACTGAAGCTTTCTTT.